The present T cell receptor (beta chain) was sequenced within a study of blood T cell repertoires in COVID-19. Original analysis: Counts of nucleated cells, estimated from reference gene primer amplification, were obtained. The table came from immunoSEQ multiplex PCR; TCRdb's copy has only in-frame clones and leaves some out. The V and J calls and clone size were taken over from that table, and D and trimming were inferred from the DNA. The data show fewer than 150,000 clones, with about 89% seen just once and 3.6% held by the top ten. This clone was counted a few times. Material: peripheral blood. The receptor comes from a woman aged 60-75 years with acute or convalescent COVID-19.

The CDR3 coding sequence is TGTGCCAGTAGGCGGACCACGGGGGGTCAGCCCCAGCATTTT. This codes for CASRRTTGGQPQHF. V and J are TRBV19 and TRBJ1-5; D is possibly TRBD1 (5 bases). The V end lost 6 bases, the J end lost 6 bases, and 15 bases lay between the germline ends. The CDR3 runs to 14 residues. CDR1 is LNHDA, CDR2 SQIVND, per germline (reference sequence).